These T cell receptor beta chains were read from a single sample in a study of T cell responses to AZD1222 COVID-19 vaccine. Libraries were prepared by immunoSEQ multiplex PCR; TCRdb keeps only in-frame clonotypes and omits some of them. This repertoire shows about 100,000 clones, over 75% found once; its top ten account for more than 3.5%. The sequences come from peripheral blood, collected on day 0 of MenACWY control vaccination. Every receptor here comes from an adult in good health. Each CDR3 is given with its conserved first and last residue. The order of the fields is clone size, V gene, D gene, J gene, CDR3 protein, CDR3 DNA. The D gene is left open where the match is weak. The listing skips clone size in some rows; elsewhere it reads once, few, many or a size class.

clone size: .; V gene: TRBV6-2/TRBV6-3; D gene: TRBD2; J gene: TRBJ2-7; CDR3 protein: CASSAGLAGPYEQYF; CDR3 DNA: TGTGCCAGCAGTGCCGGGCTAGCGGGTCCCTACGAGCAGTACTTC
clone size: .; V gene: TRBV3-1/TRBV3-2; D gene: .; J gene: TRBJ1-3; CDR3 protein: CASVGGLGNTIYF; CDR3 DNA: TGTGCCAGTGTGGGGGGGCTTGGAAACACCATATATTTT
clone size: .; V gene: TRBV19; D gene: TRBD1; J gene: TRBJ1-2; CDR3 protein: CASRLDRGYGYTF; CDR3 DNA: TGTGCCAGTAGATTAGACAGGGGATATGGCTACACCTTC
clone size: .; V gene: TRBV18; D gene: TRBD1; J gene: TRBJ1-6; CDR3 protein: CASSRGQKDSPLHF; CDR3 DNA: TGTGCCAGCTCACGGGGACAGAAGGATTCACCCCTCCACTTT
clone size: once; V gene: TRBV5-1; D gene: .; J gene: TRBJ2-5; CDR3 protein: CASSHSVAGHQETQYF; CDR3 DNA: TGCGCCAGCAGCCATTCAGTCGCGGGGCACCAAGAGACCCAGTACTTC
clone size: .; V gene: TRBV4-2; D gene: .; J gene: TRBJ2-5; CDR3 protein: CASSPSEWETQYF; CDR3 DNA: TGTGCCAGCTCCCCCAGCGAGTGGGAGACCCAGTACTTC
clone size: .; V gene: TRBV7-3; D gene: TRBD1; J gene: TRBJ1-2; CDR3 protein: CASSLYGTEVGYTF; CDR3 DNA: TGTGCCAGCAGCCTCTACGGGACAGAGGTTGGCTACACCTTC
clone size: once; V gene: TRBV9; D gene: TRBD1; J gene: TRBJ1-3; CDR3 protein: CASSGMTGTGNTIYF; CDR3 DNA: TGTGCCAGCAGCGGAATGACAGGGACTGGAAACACCATATATTTT
clone size: .; V gene: TRBV5-1; D gene: .; J gene: TRBJ2-1; CDR3 protein: CASSLGTGFTNEQFF; CDR3 DNA: TGCGCCAGCAGCTTGGGGACTGGTTTCACCAATGAGCAGTTCTTC
clone size: few; V gene: TRBV18; D gene: .; J gene: TRBJ2-7; CDR3 protein: CASSPRGRRATLYEQYF; CDR3 DNA: TGTGCCAGCTCACCACGTGGTAGACGCGCGACGCTCTACGAGCAGTACTTC